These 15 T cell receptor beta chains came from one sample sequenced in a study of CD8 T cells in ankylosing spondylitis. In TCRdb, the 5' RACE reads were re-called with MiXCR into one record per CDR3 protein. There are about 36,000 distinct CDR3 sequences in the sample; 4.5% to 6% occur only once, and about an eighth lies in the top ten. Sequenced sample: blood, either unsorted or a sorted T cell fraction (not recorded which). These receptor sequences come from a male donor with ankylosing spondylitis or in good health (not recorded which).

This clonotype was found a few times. CDR3 amino acids: CSARDRLDGPLNEQFF. The CDR3 region has the DNA TGCAGTGCTAGAGATAGGCTAGACGGGCCCCTGAATGAGCAGTTCTTC. The chain is built from TRBV20-1 and TRBJ2-1; D uncertain. This CDR3 contains 16 residues. The germline V gene has CDR1 DFQATT and CDR2 SNEGSKA (reference sequence). V lost 0 bases, J lost 7 bases, and 19 bases lay in between.

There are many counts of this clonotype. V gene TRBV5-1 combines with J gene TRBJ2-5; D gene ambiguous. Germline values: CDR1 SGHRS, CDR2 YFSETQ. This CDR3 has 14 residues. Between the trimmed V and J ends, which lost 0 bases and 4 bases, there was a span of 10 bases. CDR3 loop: CASSLAHQAETQYF. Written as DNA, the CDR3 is TGCGCCAGCAGCTTGGCGCACCAGGCAGAGACCCAGTACTTC.

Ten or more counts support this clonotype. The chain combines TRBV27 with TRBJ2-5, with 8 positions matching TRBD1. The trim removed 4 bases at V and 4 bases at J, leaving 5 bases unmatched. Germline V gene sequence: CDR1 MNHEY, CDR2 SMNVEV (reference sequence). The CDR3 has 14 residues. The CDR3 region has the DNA TGTGCCAGCAGTTCCAGGACAGGGCGAGAGACCCAGTACTTC. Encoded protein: CASSSRTGRETQYF.

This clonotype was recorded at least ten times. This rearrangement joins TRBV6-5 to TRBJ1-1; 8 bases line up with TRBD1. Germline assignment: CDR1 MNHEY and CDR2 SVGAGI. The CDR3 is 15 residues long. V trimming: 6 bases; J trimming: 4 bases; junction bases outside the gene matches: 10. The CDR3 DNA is TGTGCCAGCAGCTCCCACCCCGGACAGGGCACTGAAGCTTTCTTT. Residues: CASSSHPGQGTEAFF.

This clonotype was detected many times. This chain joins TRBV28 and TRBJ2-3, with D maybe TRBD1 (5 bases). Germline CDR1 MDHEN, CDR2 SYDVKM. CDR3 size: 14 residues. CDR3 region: CGSSGHLGPDTQYF. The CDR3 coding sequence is TGTGGATCGTCTGGACACCTAGGACCGGATACGCAGTATTTT.

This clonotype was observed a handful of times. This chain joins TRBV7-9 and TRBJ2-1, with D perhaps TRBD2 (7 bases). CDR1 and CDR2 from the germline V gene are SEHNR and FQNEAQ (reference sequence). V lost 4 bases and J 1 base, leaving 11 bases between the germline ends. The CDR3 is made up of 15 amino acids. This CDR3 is CASSSRGGSYNEQFF. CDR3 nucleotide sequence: TGTGCCAGCAGCTCAAGGGGGGGGTCCTACAATGAGCAGTTCTTC.

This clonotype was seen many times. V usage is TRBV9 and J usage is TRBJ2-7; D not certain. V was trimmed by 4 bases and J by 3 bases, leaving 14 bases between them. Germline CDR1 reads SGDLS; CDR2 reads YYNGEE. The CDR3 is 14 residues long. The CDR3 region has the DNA TGTGCCAGCAGCCCGAACGCAAGGGACTACGAGCAGTACTTC. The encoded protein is CASSPNARDYEQYF.

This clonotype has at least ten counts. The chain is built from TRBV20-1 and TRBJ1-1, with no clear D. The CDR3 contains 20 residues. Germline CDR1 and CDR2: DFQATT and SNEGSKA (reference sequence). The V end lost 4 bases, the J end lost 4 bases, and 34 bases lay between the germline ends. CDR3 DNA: TGCAGTGCTACAGATGCCCGAAAGCAGGTGGAACTGGCTCCGACCACTGAAGCTTTCTTT. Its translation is CSATDARKQVELAPTTEAFF.

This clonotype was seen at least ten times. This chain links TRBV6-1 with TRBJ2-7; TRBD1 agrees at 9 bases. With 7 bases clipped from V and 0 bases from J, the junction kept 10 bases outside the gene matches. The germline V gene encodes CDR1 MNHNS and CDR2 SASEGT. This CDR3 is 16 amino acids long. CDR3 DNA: TGTGCCAGCATTCGGGACAGGGAGACCCCCTCCTACGAGCAGTACTTC. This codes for CASIRDRETPSYEQYF.

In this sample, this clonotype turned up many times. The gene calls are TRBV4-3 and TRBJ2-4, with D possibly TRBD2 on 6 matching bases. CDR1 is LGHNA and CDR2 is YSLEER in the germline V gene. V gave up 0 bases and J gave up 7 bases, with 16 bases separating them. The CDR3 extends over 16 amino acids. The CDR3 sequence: CASSQDHPEGRNIQYF. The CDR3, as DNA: TGCGCCAGCAGCCAAGATCACCCGGAGGGGAGGAACATTCAGTACTTC.

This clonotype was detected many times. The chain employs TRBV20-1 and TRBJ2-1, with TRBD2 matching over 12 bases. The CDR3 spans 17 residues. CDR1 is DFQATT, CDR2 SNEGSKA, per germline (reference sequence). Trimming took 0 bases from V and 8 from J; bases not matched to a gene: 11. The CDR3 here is CSARDTTGLAGLDEQFF. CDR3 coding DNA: TGCAGTGCTAGAGACACAACAGGACTAGCGGGACTCGATGAGCAGTTCTTC.

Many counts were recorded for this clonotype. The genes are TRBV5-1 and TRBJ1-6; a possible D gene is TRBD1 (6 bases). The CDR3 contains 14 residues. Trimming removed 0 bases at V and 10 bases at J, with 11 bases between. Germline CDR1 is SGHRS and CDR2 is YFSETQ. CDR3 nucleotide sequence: TGCGCCAGCAGCTTGGCTAGGACAGACTCACCCCTCCACTTT. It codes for CASSLARTDSPLHF.

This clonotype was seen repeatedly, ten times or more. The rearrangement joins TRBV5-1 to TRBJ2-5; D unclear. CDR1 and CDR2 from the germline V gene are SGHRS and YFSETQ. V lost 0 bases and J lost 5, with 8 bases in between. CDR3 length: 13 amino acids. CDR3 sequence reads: CASSLERVETQYF. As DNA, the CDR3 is TGCGCCAGCAGCTTGGAACGGGTGGAGACCCAGTACTTC.

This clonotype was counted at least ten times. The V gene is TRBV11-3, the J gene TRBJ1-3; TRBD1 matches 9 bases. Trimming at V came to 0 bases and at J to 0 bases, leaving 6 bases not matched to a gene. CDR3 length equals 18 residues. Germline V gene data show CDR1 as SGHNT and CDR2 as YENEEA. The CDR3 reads CASSLDRDRALSGNTIYF. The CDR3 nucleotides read TGTGCCAGCAGCTTAGATCGGGACAGGGCCCTCTCTGGAAACACCATATATTTT.

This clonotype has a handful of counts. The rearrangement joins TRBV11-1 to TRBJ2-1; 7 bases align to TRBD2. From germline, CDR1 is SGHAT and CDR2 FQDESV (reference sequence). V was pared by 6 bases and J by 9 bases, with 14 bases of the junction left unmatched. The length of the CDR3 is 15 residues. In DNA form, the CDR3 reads TGTGCCAGCAGTAGGGGAGGGCTAGCGACGGGTGAGCAGTTCTTC. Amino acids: CASSRGGLATGEQFF.